The T cell receptor beta chain under discussion was sequenced for a study of T-cell reconstitution after alpha-beta-depleted transplantation in children. The study's findings and limits: Hyperexpanded clones declined; after one year, newly produced T cells mostly supplied diversity. It was surviving recipient T cells and thymic progenitors that gave some patients high TCRbeta diversity at day 60. In patients about two months after transplant, alpha-beta T cells reportedly arose from several hundred expanded graft clones.

Germline-derived CDR1 and CDR2 are KGHDR and SFDVKD. Trimming took off 3 bases at V and 1 base at J, with 5 bases between the two ends. This CDR3 is 13 amino acids long. Unique molecular identifiers tagged the TCRbeta library. TCRdb reprocessed the PCR reads with MiXCR, giving one entry per CDR3 protein. The repertoire holds about a million distinct CDR3 sequences, with around 30% as singletons. The table lists this clonotype with a few counts. Its cognate antigen is unknown. The clonotype comes from a boy under two years old who had a stem cell transplant for SCID, so the T cells may come from the graft donor. This chain connects TRBV24-1 to TRBJ1-1; D remains ambiguous. The specimen was PBMCs, mostly from graft donor cells, collected 360 days after TCRalphabeta/CD19-depleted stem cell transplant. This CDR3 reads CATSDRENTEAFF. In DNA, the CDR3 is TGTGCCACCAGTGATAGGGAGAACACTGAAGCTTTCTTT.